The next 8 T cell receptor beta chains were all read from a single sample in a study of technical replicates of blood from several donors. Method: immunoSEQ multiplex PCR; TCRdb's copy keeps in-frame clones and lacks some. Of approximately 79,000 clones in the sample, around 92% are singletons; the top ten hold around 0.4%. The sequenced sample was T cells isolated from PBMCs. The receptor source for this set is a human donor in good health.

This clone was found once. The chain uses TRBV7-9 and TRBJ1-4; 9 bases fit TRBD1. This CDR3 region has 14 residues. The germline gives CDR1 SEHNR, CDR2 FQNEAQ (reference sequence). The V and J ends lost 11 bases and 3 bases, in that order; junction bases with no gene match: 7. The CDR3 sequence: CAGTGGSANEKLFF. The CDR3 DNA is TGTGCCGGCACAGGGGGCTCGGCTAATGAAAAACTGTTTTTT.

This clone is a singleton in its sample. This chain links TRBV19 with TRBJ2-3; 10 nucleotides line up with TRBD2. The CDR3 length is 16 residues. Germline V CDR1 and CDR2: LNHDA, SQIVND (reference sequence). The junction had 6 bases not matched to a gene; V was cut back by 5 bases and J by 1 base. The CDR3 DNA reads as TGTGCCAGTAGTGAAACCGGGACTAGCGGCACAGATACGCAGTATTTT. Amino acids: CASSETGTSGTDTQYF.

The genes are TRBV6-1 and TRBJ2-3, with TRBD1 as a possible D gene (5 bases). The CDR3 has 14 amino acids. Between the trimmed V and J ends, which lost 5 bases and 4 bases, there was a span of 13 bases. From germline, CDR1 is MNHNS and CDR2 SASEGT. The CDR3 spells CASSFLQVADTQYF. The CDR3 DNA reads as TGTGCCAGCAGTTTTTTACAGGTGGCAGATACGCAGTATTTT.

This clone was seen a few times. The chain has TRBV9 and TRBJ1-2; D possibly corresponds to TRBD1 (6 bases). Per germline, CDR1 SGDLS and CDR2 YYNGEE. The CDR3 runs 15 residues. Trimming removed 0 bases at V and 5 bases at J, with 14 bases between. The CDR3 region is CASSVAGETSYGYTF. CDR3 coding DNA: TGTGCCAGCAGCGTAGCAGGGGAGACATCTTATGGCTACACCTTC.

The chain recombines TRBV10-2 with TRBJ2-7; TRBD2 is a possible D gene (5 bases). With 6 bases removed from V and 4 bases from J, the gap between germline ends came to 7 bases. Germline-derived CDR1 and CDR2 are WSHSY and SAAADI. The length of the CDR3 is 11 residues. CDR3: CASRSGYEQYF. In DNA form, the CDR3 reads TGCGCCAGCAGATCGGGGTACGAGCAGTACTTC.

The chain uses TRBV4-3 and TRBJ2-7; the D gene is possibly TRBD2 (5 bases). This CDR3 is 15 amino acids long. The V end lost 1 base, the J end lost 4 bases, and 14 bases lay between the germline ends. Germline V gives CDR1 LGHNA, CDR2 YSLEER. The chain's CDR3 is CASSQVSGSAYEQYF. In DNA, the CDR3 is TGCGCCAGCAGCCAAGTTTCGGGGTCGGCATACGAGCAGTACTTC.

The genes are TRBV28 and TRBJ2-5; the D gene is possibly TRBD2 (5 bases). Germline loops: CDR1 MDHEN, CDR2 SYDVKM. CDR3 length equals 14 residues. The V gene lost 5 bases and the J gene lost 4 bases, with 14 bases spanning the gap. Here the CDR3 reads CASSDLGEGETQYF. The CDR3 coding sequence is TGTGCCAGCAGTGACTTGGGAGAGGGAGAGACCCAGTACTTC.

The gene calls are TRBV11-1 and TRBJ1-1, with a possible D match to TRBD1 (6 bases). The CDR3 extends over 11 amino acids. The germline V gene has CDR1 SGHAT and CDR2 FQDESV (reference sequence). This CDR3 is CATLTGTEAFF. CDR3 nucleotide sequence: TGTGCGACCTTGACAGGCACTGAAGCTTTCTTT.